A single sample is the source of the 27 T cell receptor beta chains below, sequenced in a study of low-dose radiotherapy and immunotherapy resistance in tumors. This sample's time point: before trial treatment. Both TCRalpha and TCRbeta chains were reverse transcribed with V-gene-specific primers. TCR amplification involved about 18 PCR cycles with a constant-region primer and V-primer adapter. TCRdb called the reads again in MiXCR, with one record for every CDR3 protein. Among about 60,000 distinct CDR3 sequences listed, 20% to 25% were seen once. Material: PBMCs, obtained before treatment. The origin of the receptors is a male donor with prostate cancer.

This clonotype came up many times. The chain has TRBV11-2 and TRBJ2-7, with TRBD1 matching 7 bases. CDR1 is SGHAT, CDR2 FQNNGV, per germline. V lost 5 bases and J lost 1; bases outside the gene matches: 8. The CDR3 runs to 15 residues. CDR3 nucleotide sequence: TGTGCCAGCAGCGGCTGGGACAGAATATCCTACGAGCAGTACTTC. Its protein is CASSGWDRISYEQYF.

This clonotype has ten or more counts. The CDR3 sequence: CASSETFRTGFQPQHF. In nucleotides, the CDR3 is TGTGCCAGCAGTGAAACATTTAGGACAGGGTTTCAGCCCCAGCATTTT. The chain is built from TRBV6-2 or TRBV6-3 and TRBJ1-5, with 8 bases matching TRBD1. The trim removed 5 bases at V and 6 bases at J, leaving 12 bases unmatched. This CDR3 contains 16 residues. Germline assignment: CDR1 MNHEY and CDR2 SVGEGT.

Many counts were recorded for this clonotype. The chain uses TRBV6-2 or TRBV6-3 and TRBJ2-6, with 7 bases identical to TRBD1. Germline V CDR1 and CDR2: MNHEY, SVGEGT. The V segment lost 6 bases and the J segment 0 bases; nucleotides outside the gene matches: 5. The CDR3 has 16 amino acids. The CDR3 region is CASSRDRSSGANVLTF. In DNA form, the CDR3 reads TGTGCCAGCAGCCGGGACAGAAGCTCTGGGGCCAACGTCCTGACTTTC.

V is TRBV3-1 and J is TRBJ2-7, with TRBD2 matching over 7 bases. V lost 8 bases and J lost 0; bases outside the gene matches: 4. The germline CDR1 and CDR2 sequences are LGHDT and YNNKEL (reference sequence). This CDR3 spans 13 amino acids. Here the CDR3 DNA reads TGTGCCAGCCGGCGGGGGAGCTCCTACGAGCAGTACTTC. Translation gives CASRRGSSYEQYF.

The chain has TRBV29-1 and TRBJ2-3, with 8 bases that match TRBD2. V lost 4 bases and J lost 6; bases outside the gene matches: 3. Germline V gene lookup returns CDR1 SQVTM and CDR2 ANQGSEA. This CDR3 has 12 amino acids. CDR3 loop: CSVAGTSDTQYF. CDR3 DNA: TGCAGCGTTGCCGGGACTAGTGATACGCAGTATTTT.

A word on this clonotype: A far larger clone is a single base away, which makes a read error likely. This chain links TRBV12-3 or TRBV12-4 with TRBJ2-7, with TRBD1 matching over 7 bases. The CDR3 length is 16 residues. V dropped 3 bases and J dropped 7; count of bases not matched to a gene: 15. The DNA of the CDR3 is TGTGCCAGCAGTTTCCCCGGCAGGGGGTCCTACAATGAGCAGTACTTC. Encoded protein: CASSFPGRGSYNEQYF.

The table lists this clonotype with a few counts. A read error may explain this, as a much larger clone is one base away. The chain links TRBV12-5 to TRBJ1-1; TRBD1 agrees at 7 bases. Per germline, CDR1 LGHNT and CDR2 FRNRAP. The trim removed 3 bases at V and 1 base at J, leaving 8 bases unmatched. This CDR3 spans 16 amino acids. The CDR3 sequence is CASGLRPGTANTEAFF. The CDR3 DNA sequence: TGTGCTAGTGGTTTAAGGCCCGGGACAGCGAACACTGAAGCTTTCTTT. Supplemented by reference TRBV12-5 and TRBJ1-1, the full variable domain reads DARVTQTPRHKVTEMGQEVTMRCQPILGHNTVFWYRQTMMQGLELLAYFRNRAPLDDSGMPKDRFSAEMPDATLATLKIQPSEPRDSAVYFCASGLRPGTANTEAFFGQGTRLTVV.

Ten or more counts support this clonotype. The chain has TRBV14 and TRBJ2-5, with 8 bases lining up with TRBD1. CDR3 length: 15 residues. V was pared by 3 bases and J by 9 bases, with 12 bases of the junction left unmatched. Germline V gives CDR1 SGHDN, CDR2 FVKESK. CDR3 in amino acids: CASSQSQPGTGPQYF. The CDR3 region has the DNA TGTGCCAGCAGCCAGAGTCAGCCAGGGACAGGACCCCAGTACTTC.

The CDR3 loop is CASRFTPGRPQDEQFF. The CDR3 coding sequence is TGTGCCAGCAGGTTCACCCCCGGGAGGCCCCAGGATGAGCAGTTCTTC. The V gene is TRBV28, the J gene TRBJ2-1; TRBD2 matches at 7 bases. The germline V gene encodes CDR1 MDHEN and CDR2 SYDVKM. The CDR3 loop spans 16 amino acids. Germline trimming cut 6 bases from V and 8 bases from J; bases unmatched to any gene: 16.

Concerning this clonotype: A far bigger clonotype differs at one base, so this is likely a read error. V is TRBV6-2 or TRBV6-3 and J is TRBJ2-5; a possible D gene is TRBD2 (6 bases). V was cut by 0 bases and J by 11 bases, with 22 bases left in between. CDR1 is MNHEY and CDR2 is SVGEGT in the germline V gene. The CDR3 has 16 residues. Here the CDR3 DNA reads TGTGCCAGCAGTTACTCGAAGGAGTTAGCGGTGCTTGAGCAGTACTTC. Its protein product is CASSYSKELAVLEQYF.

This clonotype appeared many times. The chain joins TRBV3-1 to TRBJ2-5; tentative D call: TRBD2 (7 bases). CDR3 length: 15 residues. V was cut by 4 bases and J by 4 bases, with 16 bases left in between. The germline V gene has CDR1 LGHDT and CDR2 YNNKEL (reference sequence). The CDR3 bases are TGTGCCAGCAGCCTTCCGGGGGGCCGATCAGAGACCCAGTACTTC. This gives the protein CASSLPGGRSETQYF.

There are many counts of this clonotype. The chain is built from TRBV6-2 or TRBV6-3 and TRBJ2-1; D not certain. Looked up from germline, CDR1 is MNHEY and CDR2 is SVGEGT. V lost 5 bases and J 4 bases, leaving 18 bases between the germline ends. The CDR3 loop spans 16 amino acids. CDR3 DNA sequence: TGTGCCAGCAGTGAAGGGTATTCGGCTACTTACAATGAGCAGTTCTTC. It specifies CASSEGYSATYNEQFF.

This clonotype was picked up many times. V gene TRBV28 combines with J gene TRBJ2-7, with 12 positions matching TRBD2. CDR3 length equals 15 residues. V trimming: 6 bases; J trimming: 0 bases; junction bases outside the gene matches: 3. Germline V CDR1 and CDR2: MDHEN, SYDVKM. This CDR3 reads CASSPTSGGSYEQYF. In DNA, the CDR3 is TGTGCCAGCAGCCCGACTAGCGGGGGCTCCTACGAGCAGTACTTC. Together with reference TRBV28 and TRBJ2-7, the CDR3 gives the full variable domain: DVKVTQSSRYLVKRTGEKVFLECVQDMDHENMFWYRQDPGLGLRLIYFSYDVKMKEKGDIPEGYSVSREKKERFSLILESASTNQTSMYLCASSPTSGGSYEQYFGPGTRLTVT.

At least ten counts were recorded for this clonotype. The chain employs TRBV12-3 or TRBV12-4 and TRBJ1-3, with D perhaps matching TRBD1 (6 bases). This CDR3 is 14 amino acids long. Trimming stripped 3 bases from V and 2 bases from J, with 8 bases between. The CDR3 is CASSFGGPGNTIYF. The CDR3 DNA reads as TGTGCCAGCAGTTTTGGGGGCCCTGGAAACACCATATATTTT.

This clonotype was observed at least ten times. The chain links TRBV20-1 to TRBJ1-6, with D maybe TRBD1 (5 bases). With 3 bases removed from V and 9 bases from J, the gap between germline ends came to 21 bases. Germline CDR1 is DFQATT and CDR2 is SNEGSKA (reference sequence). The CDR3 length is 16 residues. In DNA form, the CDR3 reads TGCAGTGCTAGTGCTCTGGGGGGGGGTGGAAGTTCACCCCTCCACTTT. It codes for CSASALGGGGSSPLHF.

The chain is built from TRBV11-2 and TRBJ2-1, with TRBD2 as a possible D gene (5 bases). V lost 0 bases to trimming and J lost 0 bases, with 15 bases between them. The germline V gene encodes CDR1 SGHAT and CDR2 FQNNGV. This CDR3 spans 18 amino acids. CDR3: CASSLDWLAVSSYNEQFF. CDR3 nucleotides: TGTGCCAGCAGCTTAGATTGGCTAGCAGTAAGCTCCTACAATGAGCAGTTCTTC.

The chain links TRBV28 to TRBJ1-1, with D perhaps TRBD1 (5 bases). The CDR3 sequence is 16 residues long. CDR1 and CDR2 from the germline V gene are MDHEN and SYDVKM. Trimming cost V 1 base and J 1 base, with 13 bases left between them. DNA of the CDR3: TGTGCCAGCAGTTTATCGGGGCTCACGGAGAACACTGAAGCTTTCTTT. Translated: CASSLSGLTENTEAFF. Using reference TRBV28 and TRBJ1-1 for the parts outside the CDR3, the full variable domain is DVKVTQSSRYLVKRTGEKVFLECVQDMDHENMFWYRQDPGLGLRLIYFSYDVKMKEKGDIPEGYSVSREKKERFSLILESASTNQTSMYLCASSLSGLTENTEAFFGQGTRLTVV.

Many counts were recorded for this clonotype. CDR3 nucleotide sequence: TGCGCCAGCAGCCAAGAACTTAGCCCCACAGATACGCAGTATTTT. Encoded protein: CASSQELSPTDTQYF. The V call is TRBV4-1, the J call TRBJ2-3; D is unclear. The germline CDR1 and CDR2 sequences are MGHRA and YSYEKL. This CDR3 contains 15 residues. V gave up 0 bases and J gave up 2 bases, with 9 bases separating them.

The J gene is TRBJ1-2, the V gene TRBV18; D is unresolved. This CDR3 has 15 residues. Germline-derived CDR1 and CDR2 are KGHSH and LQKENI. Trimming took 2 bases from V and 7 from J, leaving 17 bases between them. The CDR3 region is CASSPNQNSEGGYTF. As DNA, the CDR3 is TGTGCCAGCTCACCAAATCAGAACTCAGAGGGTGGCTACACCTTC.

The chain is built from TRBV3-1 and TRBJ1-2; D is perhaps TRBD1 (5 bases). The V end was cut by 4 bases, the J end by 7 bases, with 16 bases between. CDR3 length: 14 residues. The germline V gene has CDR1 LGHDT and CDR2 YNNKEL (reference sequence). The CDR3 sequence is CASSLVAGESGYTF. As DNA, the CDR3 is TGTGCCAGCAGCCTCGTGGCGGGGGAGAGTGGCTACACCTTC.

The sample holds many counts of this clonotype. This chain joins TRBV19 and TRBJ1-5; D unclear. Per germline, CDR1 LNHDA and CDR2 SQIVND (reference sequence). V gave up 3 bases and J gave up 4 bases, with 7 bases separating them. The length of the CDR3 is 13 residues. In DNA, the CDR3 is TGTGCCAGTAGTATGAGGGAGAATCAGCCCCAGCATTTT. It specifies CASSMRENQPQHF.

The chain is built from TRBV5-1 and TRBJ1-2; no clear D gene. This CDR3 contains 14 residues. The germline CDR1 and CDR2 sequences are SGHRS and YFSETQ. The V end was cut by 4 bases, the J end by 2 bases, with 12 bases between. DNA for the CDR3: TGCGCCAGCAGCCAGAACGGCCAAAACTATGGCTACACCTTC. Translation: CASSQNGQNYGYTF.

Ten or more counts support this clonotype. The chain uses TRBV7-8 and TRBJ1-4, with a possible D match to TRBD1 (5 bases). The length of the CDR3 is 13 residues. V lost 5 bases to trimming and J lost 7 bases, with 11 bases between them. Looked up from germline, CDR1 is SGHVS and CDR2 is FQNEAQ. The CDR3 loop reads CASSPRTREKLFF. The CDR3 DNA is TGTGCCAGCAGCCCAAGGACACGTGAAAAACTGTTTTTT.

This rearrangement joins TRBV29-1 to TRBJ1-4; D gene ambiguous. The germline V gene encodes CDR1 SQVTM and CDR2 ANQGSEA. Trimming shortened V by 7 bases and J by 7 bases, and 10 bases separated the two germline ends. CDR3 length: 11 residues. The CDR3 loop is CSATWGEKLFF. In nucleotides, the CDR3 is TGCAGCGCCACATGGGGTGAAAAACTGTTTTTT.

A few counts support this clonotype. The chain's CDR3 is CSASTADRGRKNAEAFF. CDR3 DNA: TGCAGTGCTAGCACGGCAGACAGGGGACGTAAGAATGCTGAAGCTTTCTTT. The chain links TRBV20-1 to TRBJ1-1; TRBD1 matches at 8 bases. The CDR3 extends over 17 amino acids. Unmatched junction bases numbered 18, after V lost 3 bases and J lost 6 bases. Germline V gene lookup returns CDR1 DFQATT and CDR2 SNEGSKA (reference sequence).

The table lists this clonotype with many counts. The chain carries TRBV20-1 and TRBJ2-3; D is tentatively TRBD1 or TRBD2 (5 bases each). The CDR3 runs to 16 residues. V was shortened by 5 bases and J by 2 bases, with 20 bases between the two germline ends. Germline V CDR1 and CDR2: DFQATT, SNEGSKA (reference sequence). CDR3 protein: CSAVPTERRTTDTQYF. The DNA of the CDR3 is TGCAGTGCTGTCCCGACAGAGCGGAGGACCACAGATACGCAGTATTTT.

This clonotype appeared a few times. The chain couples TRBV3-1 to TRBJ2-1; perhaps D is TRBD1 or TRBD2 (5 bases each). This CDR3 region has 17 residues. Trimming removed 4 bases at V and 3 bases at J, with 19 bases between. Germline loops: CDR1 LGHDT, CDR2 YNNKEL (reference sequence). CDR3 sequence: CASSPLNPGTGYNEQFF. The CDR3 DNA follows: TGTGCCAGCAGCCCATTGAACCCCGGGACGGGCTACAATGAGCAGTTCTTC.